This TCR beta chain came from a study of cytomegalovirus exposure and HLA in healthy donors. Study-level findings and limits: TCR beta sequences reportedly predicted most subjects' HLA-A and HLA-B alleles accurately. Later analysis suggested links between common viral pathogens and several top significant clusters. Most sequenced TCRs were rare (though some public TCRs occurred in many donors).

PCR employed 60 Vbeta and 13 Jbeta primers. Original handling: Around 12 million of about 80 million unique TCR beta chains were shared, per a later count. Measured with immunoSEQ multiplex PCR; TCRdb has only the in-frame clones, and not every one. V and J calls and clone size are those listed in that table; D and trimming were worked out from the DNA. This table has approximately 150,000 clones, 77% appearing once. Per the germline V gene, CDR1 is SGHTS and CDR2 is YDEGEE. The length of the CDR3 is 15 residues. This clone showed up just once. No antigen is known for it. The V gene is TRBV5-8, the J gene TRBJ2-5; tentative D call: TRBD1 (6 bases). The better agreement between TRBJ2-7 and the DNA end casts doubt on the J call. Sequencing was performed on PBMCs. The TCR sequence derives from a woman aged 40 to 49 in good health and CMV-seropositive. This chain's CDR3 is CASSLKRTAWDEQYF. In nucleotides, the CDR3 is TGTGCCAGCAGCTTAAAAAGGACAGCTTGGGACGAGCAGTACTTC.